This is a list of T cell receptor beta chains from one sample in a study of a mutant IDH1 vaccine in newly diagnosed glioma. The antigens these receptors bind are not known. TCRdb's table, derived via immunoSEQ multiplex PCR, lists solely in-frame clones and lacks some. The sample contains fewer than 95,000 clones, about 81% of which appear only once. This material consisted of PBMCs, taken from a glioma patient whose treatment included an IDH1 peptide vaccine. These receptors came from a man aged 40-50 years with glioma. Each CDR3 is given with its conserved first and last residue. D genes are given only for firm matches. Size is stated for part of the rows, as once, few or many counts, or as a class when the clone is expanded.

d_gene,v_gene,abundance,j_gene,CDR3aa,CDR3nt
.,TRBV21-1,.,TRBJ2-7,CASSKAGPHRWTYEQYF,TGTGCCAGCAGCAAAGCGGGCCCCCATAGATGGACCTACGAGCAGTACTTC
.,TRBV4-3,.,TRBJ2-7,CASSHIGTASSYEQYF,TGCGCCAGCAGCCATATCGGGACTGCGAGCTCCTACGAGCAGTACTTC
.,TRBV7-9,.,TRBJ2-7,CASSRAGRDYEQYF,TGTGCCAGCTCCCGGGCAGGGCGGGATTACGAGCAGTACTTC
.,TRBV7-9,few,TRBJ2-1,CASSFERNEQFF,TGTGCCAGCAGCTTCGAGCGAAATGAGCAGTTCTTC
TRBD1,TRBV6-5,.,TRBJ1-1,CASSLGTGWNTEAFF,TGTGCCAGCAGTCTAGGGACAGGGTGGAACACTGAAGCTTTCTTT
.,TRBV6-6,.,TRBJ1-3,CASSRGLSSGNTIYF,TGTGCCAGCAGTCGGGGACTCAGCTCTGGAAACACCATATATTTT
TRBD2,TRBV7-3,.,TRBJ2-1,CASSLAGVNNEQFF,TGTGCCAGCAGCTTAGCGGGAGTTAACAATGAGCAGTTCTTC
.,TRBV7-2,.,TRBJ1-1,CASRLEAGETEAFF,TGTGCCAGCAGGTTAGAGGCGGGGGAAACTGAAGCTTTCTTT
.,TRBV6-6,.,TRBJ2-7,CASSYGQGTPPGYF,TGTGCCAGCAGTTACGGCCAGGGGACCCCTCCGGGGTACTTC
.,TRBV18,.,TRBJ2-7,CASSPEFSSYEQYF,TGTGCCAGCTCACCAGAATTCTCCTCCTACGAGCAGTACTTC
.,TRBV7-2,.,TRBJ2-7,CASSISGTASYEQYF,TGTGCCAGCAGCATTAGCGGGACAGCCTCCTACGAGCAGTACTTC
.,TRBV5-1,.,TRBJ1-1,CASSLMGRVTEAFF,TGCGCCAGCAGCTTGATGGGGCGCGTTACTGAAGCTTTCTTT
.,TRBV5-1,.,TRBJ2-1,CASSLGDRIHEQFF,TGCGCCAGCAGCTTGGGGGACCGTATCCATGAGCAGTTCTTC
.,TRBV29-1,.,TRBJ2-7,CSVATGVYEQYF,TGCAGCGTTGCGACAGGAGTCTACGAGCAGTATTTC
TRBD2,TRBV5-1,once,TRBJ2-1,CASGLAGGDEQFF,TGCGCCAGCGGACTAGCGGGAGGGGATGAGCAGTTCTTC
TRBD2,TRBV10-2,.,TRBJ2-1,CASSESGGGDEQFF,TGCGCCAGCAGTGAGAGCGGGGGGGGTGATGAGCAGTTCTTC
.,TRBV5-4,few,TRBJ1-1,CASSDRRINTEAFF,TGTGCCAGCAGCGACAGACGGATTAACACTGAAGCTTTCTTT
.,TRBV30,.,TRBJ1-2,CAWDRGGSYGYTF,TGTGCCTGGGATAGAGGGGGGTCCTATGGCTACACCTTC
.,TRBV6-1,.,TRBJ1-1,CASSETQGNTEAFF,TGTGCCAGCAGTGAAACACAGGGGAACACTGAAGCTTTCTTT
TRBD1,TRBV5-1,.,TRBJ2-1,CASSLVGQGMNEQFF,TGCGCCAGCAGCTTGGTGGGACAGGGGATGAATGAGCAGTTCTTC
.,TRBV30,.,TRBJ1-2,CARDGNYGYTF,TGTGCGAGGGACGGAAACTATGGCTACACCTTC
.,TRBV2,.,TRBJ1-2,CASSAKQGSYGYTF,TGTGCCAGCAGCGCCAAACAGGGTAGCTATGGCTACACCTTC
.,TRBV5-1,.,TRBJ2-7,CASSLASGGPYEQYF,TGCGCCAGCAGCTTGGCCAGTGGGGGACCCTACGAGCAGTACTTC
TRBD2,TRBV7-9,.,TRBJ2-7,CASSFGTSSSEQYF,TGTGCCAGCAGCTTTGGGACTAGTTCGAGCGAGCAGTACTTC
.,TRBV4-2,.,TRBJ2-3,CASSPRRADTQYF,TGTGCCAGCAGCCCGCGGCGGGCAGATACGCAGTATTTT
TRBD1,TRBV5-1,.,TRBJ1-2,CASSFGTGGPNYGYTF,TGCGCCAGCAGCTTCGGGACAGGCGGCCCTAACTATGGCTACACCTTC
.,TRBV29-1,.,TRBJ1-2,CSVIQGRGYTF,TGCAGCGTTATACAGGGACGTGGCTACACCTTC
TRBD2,TRBV30,.,TRBJ2-7,CAWTRTSGSGSYEQYF,TGTGCCTGGACTCGAACTAGCGGGAGCGGGTCCTACGAGCAGTACTTC
.,TRBV7-9,.,TRBJ2-7,CASSLQGRSSYEQYF,TGTGCCAGCAGCTTACAGGGCCGGAGCTCCTACGAGCAGTACTTC
.,TRBV18,.,TRBJ2-7,CASSPVGSSYEQYF,TGTGCCAGCTCACCTGTCGGCAGCTCCTACGAGCAGTACTTC
.,TRBV28,.,TRBJ2-3,CASSRTFTQYF,TGTGCCAGCAGTCGGACTTTCACGCAGTATTTT
.,TRBV7-2,.,TRBJ1-2,CASSLSAAAYGYTF,TGTGCCAGCAGCTTATCAGCGGCCGCCTATGGCTACACCTTC
.,TRBV7-2,once,TRBJ1-1,CASSQDMRTEAFF,TGTGCCAGCAGCCAAGATATGAGAACTGAAGCTTTCTTT
.,TRBV4-3,once,TRBJ2-1,CASSQDQGLSYNEQFF,TGCGCCAGCAGCCAAGATCAGGGCCTATCCTACAATGAGCAGTTCTTC
.,TRBV5-1,.,TRBJ1-5,CASSFTGTGNQPQHF,TGCGCCAGCAGCTTTACGGGGACGGGCAATCAGCCCCAGCATTTT
.,TRBV4-3,.,TRBJ1-6,CASSQAQGGSPLHF,TGCGCCAGCAGCCAAGCCCAGGGCGGATCACCCCTCCACTTT
TRBD1,TRBV25-1,.,TRBJ2-7,CASSELGQGFHEQYF,TGTGCCAGCAGTGAATTAGGACAGGGGTTCCACGAGCAGTACTTC
.,TRBV27,.,TRBJ1-2,CASSLRGYGYTF,TGTGCCAGCAGTTTACGAGGATATGGCTACACCTTC
TRBD1,TRBV7-2,once,TRBJ2-7,CASSLDRVFGEQYF,TGTGCCAGCAGTCTGGACAGGGTCTTTGGCGAGCAGTACTTC
.,TRBV6-6,once,TRBJ2-5,CASSTGKETQYF,TGTGCCAGCAGTACAGGGAAAGAGACCCAGTACTTC
.,TRBV5-1,.,TRBJ2-1,CASSLREPPHNEQFF,TGCGCCAGCAGCTTGCGGGAGCCCCCACACAATGAGCAGTTCTTC
.,TRBV11-2,few,TRBJ1-2,CASSLDSRAYGYTF,TGTGCCAGCAGCTTAGATAGCAGGGCTTATGGCTACACCTTC